This TCR beta chain was sequenced during a study of T cell responses to AZD1222 COVID-19 vaccine. Study observations and caveats: Among AZD1222 vaccinees, only five or six were seropositive at baseline. Unmutated variant regions reportedly attract nearly half of all spike-specific TCRs. The repertoires were collected only after the peak T cell response.

Trimming pared 3 bases from V and 4 bases from J, leaving 13 bases between. Per germline, CDR1 SGHNT and CDR2 YENEEA. This CDR3 comprises 14 residues. The protocol was immunoSEQ multiplex PCR, while the TCRdb copy is restricted to in-frame clones and leaves out a portion. The sample records 140,000 to 150,000 clones, roughly nine tenths being singletons. Worth noting for this clone: The antigen remains unidentified.

The sequencing used peripheral blood, collected 28 days after the second AZD1222 dose. This chain uses TRBV11-3 with TRBJ2-7, with a possible D match to TRBD1 (6 bases). This clonotype was obtained from an adult who received the AZD1222 COVID-19 vaccine. The CDR3 nucleotides are TGTGCCAGCAGCTTTCAGGGGATAGGGTACGAGCAGTACTTC. Encoded protein: CASSFQGIGYEQYF.